Shown below are 29 T cell receptor beta chains from a single sample sequenced in a study of T cell responses to AZD1222 COVID-19 vaccine. This table comes from immunoSEQ multiplex PCR, and its TCRdb copy is limited to in-frame clones, with some not included. The top ten hold 22% of the sample, which has just under 95,000 clones, roughly 88% seen once. The input for sequencing was peripheral blood, taken on day 0 of AZD1222 vaccination. The receptor source for this set is an adult in good health.

This chain links TRBV10-3 with TRBJ2-3; the D is unclear. The germline V gene has CDR1 ENHRY and CDR2 SYGVKD. V lost 6 bases and J lost 6, with 16 bases in between. The CDR3 is 14 residues long. The CDR3 DNA follows: TGTGCCATCAGGCCGACCTTCGCCGAGGATACGCAGTATTTT. The encoded protein is CAIRPTFAEDTQYF.

Concerning this clone itself: Other nucleotide sequences in the sample specify the same CDR3. V usage is TRBV3-1 (or the pseudogene TRBV3-2) and J usage is TRBJ1-2; D is uncertain. The CDR3 spans 12 residues. CDR1 and CDR2 from the germline V gene are LGHDT and YNNKEL (reference sequence). Trimming left V 0 bases short and J 8 bases short, with 7 bases between. Here the CDR3 DNA reads TGTGCCAGCAGCCAAGACCTAAGGGGCTACACCTTC. It yields the protein CASSQDLRGYTF.

The V and J genes are TRBV19 and TRBJ2-7; 10 bases map to TRBD1. Looked up from germline, CDR1 is LNHDA and CDR2 is SQIVND (reference sequence). With 4 bases clipped from V and 1 base from J, the junction kept 4 bases outside the gene matches. This CDR3 is built from 15 residues. The CDR3 here is CASSTRTGGSYEQYF. The CDR3 region has the DNA TGTGCCAGTAGTACCCGGACAGGGGGATCCTACGAGCAGTACTTC.

The CDR3 DNA reads as TGTGCCAGCAGTTTCAGCTCGGGGTCTAGTGGCTACACCTTC. Translated, it gives CASSFSSGSSGYTF. The rearrangement uses TRBV28 and TRBJ1-2, with no clear D. CDR1 is MDHEN, CDR2 SYDVKM, per germline. V was shortened by 3 bases and J by 7 bases, with 15 bases between the two germline ends. This CDR3 region has 14 residues.

This clone was detected once. The chain couples TRBV11-1 to TRBJ2-3; 9 positions agree with TRBD2. The V segment lost 2 bases and the J segment 2 bases; nucleotides outside the gene matches: 5. Germline V CDR1 and CDR2: SGHAT, FQDESV (reference sequence). This CDR3 contains 16 residues. The CDR3 here is CASSLPPSGVTDTQYF. Here the CDR3 DNA reads TGTGCCAGCAGCTTACCCCCTAGCGGGGTCACAGATACGCAGTATTTT. The variable domain in full, with the rest retrieved from reference TRBV11-1 and TRBJ2-3, is EAEVAQSPRYKITEKSQAVAFWCDPISGHATLYWYRQILGQGPELLVQFQDESVVDDSQLPKDRFSAERLKGVDSTLKIQPAELGDSAMYLCASSLPPSGVTDTQYFGPGTRLTVL.

Details on this clone: An end of the junction does not agree with germline; a read error may underlie this. The chain couples TRBV6-5 to TRBJ1-3; 7 bases fit TRBD1. This CDR3 region has 13 residues. Germline values: CDR1 MNHEY, CDR2 SVGAGI. The CDR3, as DNA: TGTGCCAGCCAGGGGGTCTCTCGAAACACCATATATTTT. Encoded protein: CASQGVSRNTIYF.

The chain has TRBV7-3 and TRBJ1-1, with 10 bases lining up with TRBD1. V dropped 4 bases and J dropped 4; count of bases not matched to a gene: 9. CDR1 is SGHTA and CDR2 is FQGTGA in the germline V gene. The CDR3 runs to 16 residues. The CDR3 here is CASSSKTGGVGTEAFF. The CDR3 DNA sequence: TGTGCCAGCAGCTCAAAGACAGGGGGCGTGGGCACTGAAGCTTTCTTT.

This chain uses TRBV5-8 with TRBJ2-5, with D hard to call. V lost 6 bases and J lost 1, with 13 bases in between. This CDR3 has 14 amino acids. Germline V gene data show CDR1 as SGHTS and CDR2 as YDEGEE. The CDR3 DNA reads as TGTGCCAGCATTCTCGGGCAGATCCAAGAGACCCAGTACTTC. It codes for CASILGQIQETQYF.

This chain uses TRBV19 with TRBJ1-1; 8 positions agree with TRBD1. V shed 1 base and J 5 bases; nucleotides not matched to a gene: 6. Germline V gene sequence: CDR1 LNHDA, CDR2 SQIVND (reference sequence). The CDR3 totals 15 residues. CDR3 sequence (DNA): TGTGCCAGTAGTATAGTCCAGGGGGCAGGGACTGAAGCTTTCTTT. The encoded protein is CASSIVQGAGTEAFF.

The chain couples TRBV18 to TRBJ2-1; no clear D gene. Germline-derived CDR1 and CDR2 are KGHSH and LQKENI. Trimming took 0 bases from V and 2 from J, leaving 8 bases between them. CDR3 length: 15 amino acids. CDR3 sequence (DNA): TGTGCCAGCTCACCACCGCGTACTACCTACAATGAGCAGTTCTTC. Amino acids: CASSPPRTTYNEQFF.

The chain uses TRBV7-2 and TRBJ1-6; D is perhaps TRBD1 (5 bases). The CDR3 totals 16 residues. Germline loops: CDR1 SGHTA, CDR2 FQGNSA. V dropped 5 bases and J dropped 7 bases, with 18 bases sitting between them. The CDR3 protein is CASSTSGTVLNSPLHF. The CDR3 DNA reads TGTGCCAGCAGCACCTCCGGGACGGTCTTAAATTCACCCCTCCACTTT.

This chain joins TRBV21-1 and TRBJ1-1. TRBV21-1 is annotated as a pseudogene. The CDR3 is 15 amino acids. The CDR3 sequence: CASSKAVVVVTEAFF. The CDR3, as DNA: TGTGCCAGCAGCAAAGCGGTAGTAGTCGTCACTGAAGCTTTCTTT.

The chain couples TRBV3-1 (or the pseudogene TRBV3-2) to TRBJ2-5, with D perhaps matching TRBD2 (6 bases). The CDR3 extends over 13 amino acids. V lost 4 bases, J lost 5 bases, and 11 bases lay in between. Germline CDR1 reads LGHDT; CDR2 reads YNNKEL (reference sequence). DNA for the CDR3: TGTGCCAGCAGCCCCGCGGGGCGGGAGACCCAGTACTTC. It specifies CASSPAGRETQYF.

V usage is TRBV28 and J usage is TRBJ1-5; no definite D call. The V gene lost 7 bases and the J gene lost 1 base, with 5 bases spanning the gap. CDR3 length: 12 residues. The germline V gene encodes CDR1 MDHEN and CDR2 SYDVKM. This chain's CDR3 is CASKRSNQPQHF. DNA of the CDR3: TGTGCCAGCAAAAGGAGCAATCAGCCCCAGCATTTT.

The genes are TRBV28 and TRBJ1-2; no clear D. The CDR3 has 11 residues. Per germline, CDR1 MDHEN and CDR2 SYDVKM. V dropped 6 bases and J dropped 0 bases, with 2 bases sitting between them. The CDR3 region is CASRANYGYTF. As DNA, the CDR3 is TGTGCCAGCAGGGCTAACTATGGCTACACCTTC.

The chain couples TRBV18 to TRBJ2-1; D is unresolved. Germline V CDR1 and CDR2: KGHSH, LQKENI. The CDR3 is 16 residues long. V lost 5 bases, J lost 0 bases, and 14 bases lay in between. The CDR3, as DNA: TGTGCCAGCTCAGGCTCGACGTCGAGCTCCTACAATGAGCAGTTCTTC. This encodes CASSGSTSSSYNEQFF.

The rearrangement joins TRBV5-1 to TRBJ2-5; D is possibly TRBD1 (5 bases). Germline lookup yields CDR1 SGHRS and CDR2 YFSETQ. V lost 1 base and J lost 3, with 7 bases in between. CDR3 size: 13 residues. The CDR3 spells CASSLMTEETQYF. The CDR3 nucleotides read TGCGCCAGCAGCTTGATGACAGAAGAGACCCAGTACTTC.

This chain connects TRBV7-2 to TRBJ1-1; TRBD1 agrees at 7 bases. The CDR3 covers 13 residues. J lost 3 bases, V lost 5 bases, and 3 bases had no gene match. CDR1 SGHTA and CDR2 FQGNSA come from the germline V gene. CDR3 nucleotide sequence: TGTGCCAGCAGCCAAGGGACAGACACTGAAGCTTTCTTT. Translated, it gives CASSQGTDTEAFF.

The V gene is TRBV18, the J gene TRBJ2-5; possible D gene TRBD2, 6 bases. Germline assignment: CDR1 KGHSH and CDR2 LQKENI. The CDR3 spans 13 residues. Trimming shortened V by 2 bases and J by 3 bases, and 7 bases separated the two germline ends. CDR3 amino acids: CASSPGGKETQYF. In DNA form, the CDR3 reads TGTGCCAGCTCACCAGGGGGGAAAGAGACCCAGTACTTC.

The J gene is TRBJ1-2, the V gene TRBV15, with 9 nucleotides matching TRBD1. J lost 1 base, V lost 5 bases, and 5 bases had no gene match. The CDR3 is made up of 15 amino acids. The germline V gene has CDR1 LNHNV and CDR2 YYDKDF (reference sequence). CDR3 DNA: TGTGCCACCAGCCCTCGGACAGGGGTTAACTATGGCTACACCTTC. This encodes CATSPRTGVNYGYTF.

This sequence joins TRBV6-5 and TRBJ1-2, with unresolved D. The V end was cut by 0 bases, the J end by 2 bases, with 10 bases between. The CDR3 covers 15 residues. Germline V gene lookup returns CDR1 MNHEY and CDR2 SVGAGI. CDR3 coding DNA: TGTGCCAGCAGTTACTCGTATGGAGGAAACTATGGCTACACCTTC. This encodes CASSYSYGGNYGYTF.

The chain carries TRBV28 and TRBJ1-5; no definite D call. V was pared by 3 bases and J by 4 bases, with 16 bases between. The germline V gene encodes CDR1 MDHEN and CDR2 SYDVKM. This CDR3 is built from 16 residues. This chain's CDR3 is CASSLGSSLGNQPQHF. The CDR3 DNA reads TGTGCCAGCAGTTTGGGCAGTAGCCTTGGGAATCAGCCCCAGCATTTT.

The chain employs TRBV7-9 and TRBJ2-7; tentative D call: TRBD1 (6 bases). Between the trimmed V and J ends, which lost 5 bases and 5 bases, there was a span of 10 bases. This CDR3 comprises 12 residues. CDR1 is SEHNR and CDR2 is FQNEAQ in the germline V gene (reference sequence). CDR3 region: CASSPGTNEQYF. CDR3 in DNA: TGTGCCAGCAGCCCTGGGACAAACGAGCAGTACTTC.

This chain links TRBV30 with TRBJ1-2; D remains unclear. The CDR3 is 14 amino acids. The V end was cut by 1 base, the J end by 4 bases, with 13 bases between. Germline V CDR1 and CDR2: GTSNPN, SVGIG (reference sequence). In nucleotides, the CDR3 is TGTGCCTGGAGTGATCAGACGGGCTTCTATGGCTACACCTTC. Translated: CAWSDQTGFYGYTF.

The rearrangement links TRBV19 to TRBJ2-1; D ambiguous. From germline, CDR1 is LNHDA and CDR2 SQIVND (reference sequence). Trimming took 7 bases from V and 2 from J, leaving 12 bases between them. The CDR3 totals 14 residues. CDR3 sequence (DNA): TGTGCCAGTAAGGGTTTTGTCCCCTACAATGAGCAGTTCTTC. Translation gives CASKGFVPYNEQFF.

The chain recombines TRBV7-9 with TRBJ1-4; 7 positions match TRBD1. The CDR3 has 14 amino acids. V was clipped by 4 bases and J by 4 bases; unmatched bases: 3. Germline V lookup: CDR1 SEHNR, CDR2 FQNEAQ (reference sequence). The CDR3 reads CASSSQGSNEKLFF. The CDR3 DNA reads TGTGCCAGCAGCTCACAGGGGAGTAATGAAAAACTGTTTTTT.

V is TRBV18 and J is TRBJ2-3, with 7 bases fitting TRBD1. The germline V gene has CDR1 KGHSH and CDR2 LQKENI. The CDR3 runs to 17 residues. With V trimmed by 3 bases and J by 2 bases, 11 bases remained unmatched. The CDR3 nucleotides are TGTGCCAGCTCACCTTTATTTGGGACAGAGAACACAGATACGCAGTATTTT. This sequence encodes CASSPLFGTENTDTQYF.

The chain has TRBV2 and TRBJ2-5; D is unclear. The CDR3 is made up of 15 amino acids. The V and J ends lost 2 bases and 2 bases respectively, with 12 bases between them. Per the germline V gene, CDR1 is SNHLY and CDR2 is FYNNEI. The CDR3 DNA is TGTGCCAGCAGTGAAAGGGAAATAGTACAAGAGACCCAGTACTTC. This gives the protein CASSEREIVQETQYF. Using reference TRBV2 and TRBJ2-5 for the parts outside the CDR3, the full variable domain is EPEVTQTPSHQVTQMGQEVILRCVPISNHLYFYWYRQILGQKVEFLVSFYNNEISEKSEIFDDQFSVERPDGSNFTLKIRSTKLEDSAMYFCASSEREIVQETQYFGPGTRLLVL.

This CDR3 reads CSVVPGSGNTIYF. For the CDR3, the DNA is TGCAGCGTTGTTCCGGGCTCCGGAAACACCATATATTTT. The chain recombines TRBV29-1 with TRBJ1-3, with unresolved D. V gave up 4 bases and J gave up 4 bases, with 11 bases separating them. The CDR3 sequence is 13 residues long. The germline gives CDR1 SQVTM, CDR2 ANQGSEA.